The clone carrying this T cell receptor beta chain was detected only a few times. What it binds is not known. Calling Graves' hyperthyroidism stable meant ophthalmopathy did not progress within 18 months. From RNA transcripts, TCR beta CDR3 regions were amplified. The HTBI set primed first-round TCR CDR3 RT-PCR. Each CDR3 protein gets one entry after TCRdb re-called the multiplex PCR reads with MiXCR. The sample holds some 600,000 distinct CDR3 sequences, more than 45% seen once. V shed 1 base and J shed 1 base, with 13 bases lying between them. The CDR3 sequence is 16 residues long. Germline values: CDR1 LNHDA, CDR2 SQIVND (reference sequence). This record belongs to a study of T cells in Graves' hyperthyroidism and ophthalmopathy. Overall study findings and caveats: Classification by a 13 V-J model distinguished ophthalmopathy from stable hyperthyroidism. Progression to ophthalmopathy was predicted a median of 6.5 months early.

The origin of this receptor is a woman between 18 and 29 years old with Graves' hyperthyroidism. This rearrangement joins TRBV19 to TRBJ1-1, with a possible D match to TRBD1 (6 bases). Material: peripheral blood or thyroid tissue (not recorded which). The CDR3 loop is CASSIAKGQKNTEAFF. The DNA for the CDR3 is TGTGCCAGTAGTATAGCCAAGGGACAAAAGAACACTGAAGCTTTCTTT.